This T cell receptor (beta chain) was observed in a study of cytomegalovirus exposure and HLA in healthy donors. Across the whole study: There were some 81 million unique TCRs (from HLA-typed donors) in an early data release.

This CDR3 is 14 amino acids long. V shed 5 bases and J shed 0 bases, with 10 bases lying between them. Germline V gives CDR1 SGHTA, CDR2 FQGTGA. PCR amplification relied on 60 Vbeta primers (plus 13 Jbeta primers). Per the original methods: Counted up in a later analysis, unique TCR beta chains came to some 82 million, with some 11 million shared. Produced via immunoSEQ multiplex PCR; TCRdb's table is partial and in-frame only. The V and J calls and the clone size are those of that table, but D and trimming were determined from the DNA. The sample yields 95,000 to 110,000 clones, around 80% seen once. Notes on the study in general: Earlier analysis found most TCR beta V segments productive about 90% or about 30% of the time.

This clone was seen a few times. What it recognizes is unknown. The sample consisted of PBMCs. The clonotype originates from a woman aged 18-30 years in good health and CMV-seropositive. This rearrangement joins TRBV7-3 to TRBJ1-1; D gene uncertain. The CDR3 loop reads CASSLGNMNTEAFF. The CDR3 nucleotides read TGTGCCAGCAGCCTCGGGAACATGAACACTGAAGCTTTCTTT.